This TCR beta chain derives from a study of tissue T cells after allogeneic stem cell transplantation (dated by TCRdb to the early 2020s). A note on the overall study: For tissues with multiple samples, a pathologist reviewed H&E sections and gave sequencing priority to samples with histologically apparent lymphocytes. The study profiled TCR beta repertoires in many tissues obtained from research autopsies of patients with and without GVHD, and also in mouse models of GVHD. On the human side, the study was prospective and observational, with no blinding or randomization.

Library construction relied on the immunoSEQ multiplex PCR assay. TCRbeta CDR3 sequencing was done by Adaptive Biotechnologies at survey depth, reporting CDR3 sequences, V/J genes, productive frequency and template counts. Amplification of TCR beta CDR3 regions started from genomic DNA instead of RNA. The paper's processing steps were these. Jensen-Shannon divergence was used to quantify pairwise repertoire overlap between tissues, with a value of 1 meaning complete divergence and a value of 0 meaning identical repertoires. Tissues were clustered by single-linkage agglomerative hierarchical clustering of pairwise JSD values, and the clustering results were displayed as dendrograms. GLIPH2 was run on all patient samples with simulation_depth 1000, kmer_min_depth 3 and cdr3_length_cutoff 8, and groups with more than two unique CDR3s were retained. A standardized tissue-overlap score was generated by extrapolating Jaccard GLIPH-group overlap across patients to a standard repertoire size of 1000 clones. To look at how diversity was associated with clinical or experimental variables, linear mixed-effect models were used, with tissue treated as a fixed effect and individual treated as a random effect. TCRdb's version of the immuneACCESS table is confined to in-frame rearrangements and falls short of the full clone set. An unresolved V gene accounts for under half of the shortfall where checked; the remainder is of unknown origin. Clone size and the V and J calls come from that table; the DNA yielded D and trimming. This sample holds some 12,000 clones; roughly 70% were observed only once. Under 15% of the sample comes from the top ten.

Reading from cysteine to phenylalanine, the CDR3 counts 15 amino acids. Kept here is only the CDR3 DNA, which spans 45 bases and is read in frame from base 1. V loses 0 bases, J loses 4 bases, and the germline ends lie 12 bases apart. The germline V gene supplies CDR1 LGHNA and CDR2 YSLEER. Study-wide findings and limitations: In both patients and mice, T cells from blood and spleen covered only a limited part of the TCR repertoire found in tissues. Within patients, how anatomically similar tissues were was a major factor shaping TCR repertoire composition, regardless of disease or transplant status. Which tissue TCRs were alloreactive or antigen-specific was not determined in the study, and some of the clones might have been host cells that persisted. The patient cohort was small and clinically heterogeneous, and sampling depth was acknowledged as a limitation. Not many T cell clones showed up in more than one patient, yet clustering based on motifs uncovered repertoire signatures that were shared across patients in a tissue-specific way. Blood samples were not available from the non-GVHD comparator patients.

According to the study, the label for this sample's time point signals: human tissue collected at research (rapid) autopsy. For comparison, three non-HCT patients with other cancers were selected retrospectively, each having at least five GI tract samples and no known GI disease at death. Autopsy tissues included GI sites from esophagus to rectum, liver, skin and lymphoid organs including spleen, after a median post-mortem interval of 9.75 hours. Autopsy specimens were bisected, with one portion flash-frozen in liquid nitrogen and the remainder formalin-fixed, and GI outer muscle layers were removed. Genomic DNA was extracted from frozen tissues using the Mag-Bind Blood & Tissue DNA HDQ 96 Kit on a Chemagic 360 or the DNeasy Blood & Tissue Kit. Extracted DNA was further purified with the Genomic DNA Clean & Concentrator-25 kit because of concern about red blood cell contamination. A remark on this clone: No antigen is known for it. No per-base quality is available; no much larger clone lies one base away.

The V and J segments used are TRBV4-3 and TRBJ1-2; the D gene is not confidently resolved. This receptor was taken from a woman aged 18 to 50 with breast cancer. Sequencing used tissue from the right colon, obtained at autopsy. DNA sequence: TGCGCCAGCAGCCAAGATCTCGTTGCAGGCTATGGCTACACCTTC. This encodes CASSQDLVAGYGYTF.